This TCR beta chain was recovered during a study of molecular identifiers for immune sequencing clone quantification. In the study overall: Replicate RNA from 20,000 or 100,000 naive CD8 T cells formed five aliquots; four were sequenced.

The V and J ends lost 0 bases and 2 bases respectively, with 11 bases between them. Germline lookup yields CDR1 SGHAT and CDR2 FQNNGV. The CDR3 has 16 amino acids. This clonotype has more than one count but fewer than ten. Libraries for naive CD8 T cells, which were made from roughly 21,000 to 960,000 sorted cells, drew on 10%, 30% or 50% of the RNA. Sorting defined naive CD8 T cells as CD8+CD4-CCR7+CD45RA+. Methods described previously were used for bulk TCR libraries, and listed TCR primers were applied. TCRdb analysed the PCR reads with MiXCR anew, one entry per CDR3 protein. The sample holds about 630,000 distinct CDR3 sequences; 25% are singletons and the top ten take 0.78%.

The clonotype was recovered from a human donor in good health. Some libraries in this study had Jurkat cell RNA spiked in. The gene calls are TRBV11-2 and TRBJ2-1, with D hard to call. Sample: naive CD8+ T cells from blood, with Jurkat cell RNA spiked in. As for subset: FACS-sorted CD8+CD4-CCR7+CD45RA+ naive T cells. This chain's CDR3 is CASSLDWGSTYNEQFF. CDR3 DNA: TGTGCCAGCAGCTTAGATTGGGGAAGCACCTACAATGAGCAGTTCTTC.